This is a list of T cell receptor beta chains from one sample in a study of response to subunit inactivated influenza vaccine. TCRdb independently ran MiXCR on the RT-PCR reads; one entry per CDR3 protein. This sample yields 450,000 to 600,000 distinct CDR3 sequences, of which about 8% are seen a single time; around 13% belongs to the top ten. This specimen consisted of PBMCs from blood, obtained less than 30 months after vaccination. The receptor source for this set is a man aged 45 to 70 who received an inactivated influenza vaccine. Both conserved end residues are part of each CDR3. The D gene is left open where the match is weak. A row's size may be missing; if present it is once, few, many or a size class.

many	TRBV7-9	TRBJ2-7	TRBD1	CASSRTGTGPGQYF	TGTGCCAGCAGCCGCACCGGGACAGGGCCTGGGCAGTACTTC
-	TRBV12-3/TRBV12-4	TRBJ2-3	-	CASSLAIPGADTQYF	TGTGCCAGCAGTTTAGCAATACCGGGGGCAGATACGCAGTATTTT
few	TRBV5-4	TRBJ1-4	TRBD1	CASSSRQGANEKLFF	TGTGCCAGCAGCTCGAGACAGGGCGCTAATGAAAAACTGTTTTTT
few	TRBV5-1	TRBJ2-3	-	CASSLDRVRTDTQYF	TGCGCCAGCAGCTTGGACAGGGTGAGGACGGATACGCAGTATTTT
many	TRBV12-3/TRBV12-4	TRBJ2-3	-	CASSPAASTDTQYF	TGTGCCAGCAGTCCAGCGGCTAGCACAGATACGCAGTATTTT
-	TRBV6-2/TRBV6-3	TRBJ2-7	TRBD1	CASSYSTDRGSYEQYF	TGTGCCAGCAGTTACTCGACGGACAGGGGCTCCTACGAGCAGTACTTC
few	TRBV18	TRBJ1-4	-	CASSLTVVQSNEKLFF	TGTGCCAGCTCACTTACGGTCGTACAATCTAATGAAAAACTGTTTTTT
-	TRBV29-1	TRBJ1-2	-	CSVELVTAGSDRYTF	TGCAGCGTTGAACTGGTGACAGCGGGCTCGGACCGATACACCTTC
many	TRBV12-3/TRBV12-4	TRBJ1-2	TRBD1	CASSLITGAYGYTF	TGTGCCAGCAGCCTTATAACAGGGGCCTATGGCTACACCTTC
-	TRBV4-2	TRBJ2-2	-	CASSQSSAGNTGELFF	TGTGCCAGCAGCCAATCTTCGGCGGGGAACACCGGGGAGCTGTTTTTT
many	TRBV2	TRBJ1-4	-	CASSRNPPNEKLFF	TGTGCCAGCAGTAGGAACCCACCGAATGAAAAACTGTTTTTT
many	TRBV10-3	TRBJ1-1	-	CAISVGGNMNTEAFF	TGTGCCATCAGTGTGGGGGGCAACATGAACACTGAAGCTTTCTTT
-	TRBV18	TRBJ1-5	-	CASSRQAGAGQRQHF	TGTGCCAGCTCAAGGCAGGCGGGGGCTGGTCAGCGCCAGCATTTT
-	TRBV28	TRBJ2-7	TRBD2	CASIREGGHEQYF	TGTGCCAGCATCCGGGAGGGCGGCCACGAGCAGTACTTC
-	TRBV27	TRBJ1-2	TRBD1	CARGFSQGGGRYGYTF	TGTGCCAGGGGCTTCTCGCAGGGGGGTGGCCGCTATGGCTACACCTTC
-	TRBV6-5	TRBJ2-2	TRBD2	CASSYGGLAGVTGELFF	TGTGCCAGCAGTTACGGGGGACTAGCGGGAGTAACCGGGGAGCTGTTTTTT
few	TRBV6-5	TRBJ2-2	-	CASSYGFPSLTTGELFF	TGTGCCAGCAGTTACGGGTTCCCATCTTTAACCACCGGGGAGCTGTTTTTT
-	TRBV7-3	TRBJ2-2	-	CASSLGIYTGELFF	TGTGCCAGCAGCTTAGGGATTTACACCGGGGAGCTGTTTTTT
-	TRBV11-2	TRBJ2-3	-	CASSRGTGKTDTQYF	TGTGCCAGCAGCAGAGGGACGGGAAAGACAGATACGCAGTATTTT
many	TRBV12-3/TRBV12-4	TRBJ1-2	-	CASSLVTGSGYTF	TGTGCCAGCAGTTTAGTAACAGGGAGTGGCTACACCTTC
many	TRBV10-3	TRBJ2-7	-	CAISGTRTEQYF	TGTGCCATCAGCGGAACCAGAACCGAGCAGTACTTC
few	TRBV6-1	TRBJ2-7	TRBD1	CPSSDRGMTSYEQYF	TGTCCCAGCAGCGACAGGGGAATGACTTCCTACGAGCAGTACTTC
-	TRBV10-3	TRBJ2-7	-	CAIMQGVGYEQYF	TGTGCCATCATGCAGGGTGTAGGATACGAGCAGTACTTC
many	TRBV12-3/TRBV12-4	TRBJ2-7	-	CASSSPLTYEQYF	TGTGCCAGCAGTTCCCCGCTCACCTACGAGCAGTACTTC
-	TRBV6-7	TRBJ2-2	TRBD2	CANQSKREAGELFF	TGTGCCAACCAATCGAAGCGGGAAGCCGGGGAGCTGTTTTTT
few	TRBV6-5	TRBJ2-1	TRBD2	CASSYSGRGGYNEQFF	TGTGCCAGCAGTTACTCGGGGCGGGGGGGTTACAATGAGCAGTTCTTC
many	TRBV20-1	TRBJ2-2	-	CSAQSQGNTGELFF	TGCAGTGCCCAGAGTCAGGGGAACACCGGGGAGCTGTTTTTT
-	TRBV6-1	TRBJ2-3	TRBD2	CASRRDLAADTQYF	TGTGCCAGCAGACGAGACCTAGCGGCAGATACGCAGTATTTT
many	TRBV4-1	TRBJ2-7	TRBD2	CASSQDETAGGGYEQYF	TGCGCCAGCAGCCAAGATGAAACTGCCGGCGGGGGCTACGAGCAGTACTTC
many	TRBV28	TRBJ2-3	-	CAVRAASTDTQYF	TGTGCCGTTAGGGCGGCTAGCACAGATACGCAGTATTTT
-	TRBV12-3/TRBV12-4	TRBJ1-3	-	CASKLDSAGNTIYF	TGTGCCAGCAAACTCGACAGCGCTGGAAACACCATATATTTT
-	TRBV2	TRBJ1-2	-	CASSEIGHGTYGYTF	TGTGCCAGCAGTGAGATTGGACACGGAACCTATGGCTACACCTTC
-	TRBV6-1	TRBJ2-6	TRBD1	CASRNRGLGANVLTF	TGTGCCAGCAGGAACAGGGGGCTTGGGGCCAACGTCCTGACTTTC
-	TRBV11-2	TRBJ2-3	TRBD1	CASSLITGGYTDTQYF	TGTGCCAGCAGCTTAATCACAGGGGGCTACACAGATACGCAGTATTTT
few	TRBV5-6	TRBJ2-7	-	CASSLGLHYEQYF	TGTGCCAGCAGCTTGGGCCTCCACTACGAGCAGTACTTC
-	TRBV7-2	TRBJ2-5	-	CASSPGNVETQYF	TGTGCCAGCAGCCCCGGGAATGTGGAGACCCAGTACTTC
many	TRBV7-3	TRBJ2-1	-	CASSSQLGSEQFF	TGTGCCAGCAGTTCTCAACTGGGGTCTGAGCAGTTCTTC
many	TRBV7-2	TRBJ2-1	-	CASSFRGAIGEQFF	TGTGCCAGCAGCTTTCGGGGGGCCATAGGTGAGCAGTTCTTC
-	TRBV27	TRBJ1-6	-	CASSLHRNNSPLHF	TGTGCCAGCAGTTTGCACAGGAATAATTCACCCCTCCACTTT
-	TRBV9	TRBJ2-7	TRBD1	CASSVGSRGRSYEQYF	TGTGCCAGCAGCGTAGGGTCGAGGGGGCGCTCCTACGAGCAGTACTTC
few	TRBV7-3	TRBJ2-1	-	CASSRAYEQFF	TGTGCCAGCAGCCGTGCATATGAGCAGTTCTTC
few	TRBV5-1	TRBJ2-7	-	CASSSGDGLGLSSYEQYF	TGCGCCAGCAGCTCTGGGGACGGCCTCGGACTTAGCTCCTACGAGCAGTACTTC
few	TRBV4-1	TRBJ1-5	-	CASSQEGGYQPQHF	TGCGCCAGCAGCCAAGAGGGGGGGTATCAGCCCCAGCATTTT
-	TRBV5-5	TRBJ2-7	TRBD1	CASSLGGQIFYEQYF	TGTGCCAGCAGCTTGGGGGGACAGATCTTCTACGAGCAGTACTTC
-	TRBV6-2/TRBV6-3	TRBJ1-4	TRBD1	CASSYSGTGMDEKLFF	TGTGCCAGCAGTTACTCCGGGACAGGGATGGATGAAAAACTGTTTTTT
many	TRBV7-2	TRBJ2-7	TRBD1	CASSSGTGFYEQYF	TGTGCCAGCAGCTCCGGGACAGGGTTCTACGAGCAGTACTTC
few	TRBV7-9	TRBJ2-7	-	CASSSLDKFYEQYF	TGTGCCAGCAGCTCGTTGGACAAATTCTACGAGCAGTACTTC
few	TRBV7-9	TRBJ1-1	-	CASNAPERTGNTEAFF	TGTGCCAGCAATGCCCCCGAAAGAACAGGAAACACTGAAGCTTTCTTT
few	TRBV5-1	TRBJ2-5	-	CASSVQGGETQYF	TGCGCCAGCAGCGTACAGGGTGGAGAGACCCAGTACTTC